This paragraph reports one TCR beta chain. This entry is derived from a study of control samples from healthy donors and cancer patients. Sequencing was performed with immunoSEQ multiplex PCR; in TCRdb, only in-frame clones are kept and a portion is missing. The data hold under 80,000 clones, with roughly 93% observed a single time. This CDR3 spans 11 amino acids. V gave up 9 bases and J gave up 6 bases; unmatched junction bases: 3. CDR1 and CDR2 (germline): LNHDA, SQIVND (reference sequence). The clonotype comes from a woman aged 40 to 55 with lung cancer. The sequenced sample was PBMCs. The V gene is TRBV19, the J gene TRBJ1-1; 8 bases are a match to TRBD1. In DNA form, the CDR3 reads TGTGCCAGCGACAGGGGAGCTGAAGCTTTCTTT. Translation gives CASDRGAEAFF.